What follows are 9 T cell receptor beta chains derived from one specimen sequenced in a study of blood T cell repertoires in COVID-19. Using immunoSEQ multiplex PCR, the repertoire was profiled, and TCRdb retains in-frame clones only, with some absent. The table has 160,000 or so clones, roughly 82% seen once. The sequenced sample consisted of peripheral blood. These receptors were collected from a woman between 50 and 59 years old with acute or convalescent COVID-19.

The CDR3 DNA sequence: TGTGCCAGCAGCCCGATCCCTAGCGGGGGCCAAGAGACCCAGTACTTC. This sequence encodes CASSPIPSGGQETQYF. The gene calls are TRBV7-8 and TRBJ2-5, with TRBD2 matching 10 bases. This CDR3 is 16 amino acids long. Germline V gene data show CDR1 as SGHVS and CDR2 as FQNEAQ. V shed 5 bases, J shed 1 base, and the junction held 7 bases outside the gene matches. Full variable domain (rest looked up from reference TRBV7-8 and TRBJ2-5): GAGVSQSPRYKVAKRGQDVALRCDPISGHVSLFWYQQALGQGPEFLTYFQNEAQLDKSGLPSDRFFAERPEGSVSTLKIQRTQQEDSAVYLCASSPIPSGGQETQYFGPGTRLLVL.

This chain links TRBV9 with TRBJ2-7; D not resolved. The germline V and J ends were trimmed by 0 bases and 3 bases, with 10 bases remaining between them. CDR3 length equals 14 residues. Germline CDR1 SGDLS, CDR2 YYNGEE. The chain's CDR3 is CASSVGGSSYEQYF. As DNA, the CDR3 is TGTGCCAGCAGCGTAGGTGGTAGCAGCTACGAGCAGTACTTC.

The gene calls are TRBV27 and TRBJ1-3; 9 bases map to TRBD1. Germline V gene data show CDR1 as MNHEY and CDR2 as SMNVEV (reference sequence). After removal of 5 bases from V and 3 bases from J, the junction contained 8 bases not matched to a gene. The CDR3 spans 16 residues. The CDR3 region has the DNA TGTGCCAGCAGTGCGTATACAGGGGGCATTGGAAACACCATATATTTT. Amino acids: CASSAYTGGIGNTIYF.

The V gene is TRBV5-6, the J gene TRBJ1-5; 8 bases map to TRBD1. Germline CDR1 and CDR2: SGHDT and YYEEEE. The CDR3 loop spans 18 amino acids. The V gene end was trimmed by 3 bases and the J gene end by 0 bases; junction bases not matched to a gene: 11. This chain's CDR3 is CASSSNRDRLNSNQPQHF. In DNA, the CDR3 is TGTGCCAGCAGCTCCAACCGGGACAGGCTAAATAGCAATCAGCCCCAGCATTTT.

The chain links TRBV11-2 to TRBJ2-5; 7 nucleotides match TRBD2. CDR1 and CDR2 (germline): SGHAT, FQNNGV. There are 17 residues in the CDR3. The junction had 8 bases not matched to a gene; V was cut back by 1 base and J by 0 bases. CDR3 in amino acids: CASSLAPPGTNQETQYF. The CDR3 coding sequence is TGTGCCAGCAGCTTAGCTCCCCCCGGGACTAACCAAGAGACCCAGTACTTC.

The V gene is TRBV6-5, the J gene TRBJ1-1; D may be TRBD1 (5 bases). This CDR3 is built from 14 residues. CDR1 and CDR2 (germline): MNHEY, SVGAGI. V dropped 5 bases and J dropped 1 base, with 11 bases sitting between them. CDR3 loop: CASSLYTGNTEAFF. CDR3 nucleotides: TGTGCCAGCAGTCTTTATACAGGGAACACTGAAGCTTTCTTT.

This clone appeared a single time. The chain is built from TRBV5-6 and TRBJ1-6; possible D gene TRBD1, 5 bases. Trimming shortened V by 4 bases and J by 7 bases, and 12 bases separated the two germline ends. The CDR3 is 14 residues long. Germline values: CDR1 SGHDT, CDR2 YYEEEE. The CDR3 is CASSPFGGNSPLHF. CDR3 in DNA: TGTGCCAGCAGCCCTTTTGGGGGGAATTCACCCCTCCACTTT.

The V gene is TRBV2, the J gene TRBJ2-5; the D gene is possibly TRBD1 (5 bases). The V end lost 1 base, the J end lost 4 bases, and 16 bases lay between the germline ends. The CDR3 is 16 amino acids. CDR1 is SNHLY, CDR2 FYNNEI, per germline. CDR3 protein: CASSEVGNQGRETQYF. The CDR3 DNA sequence: TGTGCCAGCAGTGAAGTAGGCAATCAGGGAAGAGAGACCCAGTACTTC.

Remarks on this clone: This likely comes from a read error, as the CDR3 has no conserved phenylalanine or tryptophan at its end. The DNA is left out, because the CDR3 cannot be placed on it with certainty; the CDR3 is given as TCRdb lists it. V gene TRBV7-9 combines with J gene TRBJ1-1; the table's TRBD1 call for D was not verified on the DNA. The CDR3 contains 14 residues when both ends are counted. Germline CDR1 reads SEHNR; CDR2 reads FQNEAQ (reference sequence). CDR3 protein: CASSHGTGDGYQQL.